The T cell receptor (beta chain) described here comes from a study of blood T cells in healthy people across ages. At the level of the study: Capture by template switching was about one barcoded beta molecule per two T cells.

Sample donors were healthy Caucasian individuals that came from Russia, aged roughly 6 to 100. This clonotype was recorded a few times. As yet, its antigen is unknown. The CDR3 contains 14 residues. V gave up 5 bases and J gave up 0 bases, with 8 bases separating them. Findings of the study overall: Older individuals had lower TCR beta diversity per million T cells (the decline was roughly linear). When one million T cells were used, diversity estimates were thought to be underestimates.

The authors ran a second PCR of roughly 7 to 11 cycles using a sample-barcoded 5' primer and a J-beta primer mix. TCRdb passed the 5' RACE reads through MiXCR, listing each CDR3 protein once. The sample has about 720,000 distinct CDR3 sequences, over 20% seen once. The receptor's source is a man aged 70-80 years in good health. Input material: blood. This rearrangement joins TRBV12-3 or TRBV12-4 to TRBJ1-5, with D uncertain. CDR3 in DNA: TGTGCCAGCAGTGCCTCCTATAGCAATCAGCCCCAGCATTTT. Residues: CASSASYSNQPQHF.